Following are 15 T cell receptor beta chains from one sample sequenced in a study of blood T cell repertoires in COVID-19. This table comes from immunoSEQ multiplex PCR, and its TCRdb copy is limited to in-frame clones, with some not included. The table records about 27,000 clones, about nine tenths of them present only once. Sequenced material: peripheral blood. The source is a woman between 50 and 59 years old with active COVID-19.

By frequency in the sample, this clone is medium-sized (0.01 to 0.1%). The rearrangement joins TRBV19 to TRBJ1-1; D is ambiguous. V was pared by 5 bases and J by 1 base, with 17 bases between. CDR3 size: 16 residues. Per germline, CDR1 LNHDA and CDR2 SQIVND (reference sequence). The CDR3 reads CASSPTAWGGNTEAFF. CDR3 bases: TGTGCCAGTAGTCCCACTGCATGGGGAGGGAACACTGAAGCTTTCTTT. The full variable domain, in which reference TRBV19 and TRBJ1-1 provide the parts outside the CDR3, is DGGITQSPKYLFRKEGQNVTLSCEQNLNHDAMYWYRQDPGQGLRLIYYSQIVNDFQKGDIAEGYSVSREKKESFPLTVTSAQKNPTAFYLCASSPTAWGGNTEAFFGQGTRLTVV.

The rearrangement links TRBV24-1 to TRBJ2-3, with unresolved D. The CDR3 covers 15 residues. Trimming removed 3 bases from V and 0 bases from J, with 9 bases in between. Germline CDR1 and CDR2: KGHDR and SFDVKD. The CDR3 DNA is TGTGCCACCAGTGATCGGCAGAGGAGCACAGATACGCAGTATTTT. It encodes CATSDRQRSTDTQYF.

This clone was observed once. V gene TRBV6-6 combines with J gene TRBJ2-7, with D tentatively TRBD1 (5 bases). This CDR3 is built from 14 residues. The germline CDR1 and CDR2 sequences are MNHNY and SVGAGI (reference sequence). V was trimmed by 6 bases and J by 2 bases, leaving 14 bases between them. This CDR3 reads CASRKGRTTYEQYF. CDR3 nucleotides: TGTGCCAGCAGGAAAGGACGGACAACCTACGAGCAGTACTTC.

The chain recombines TRBV5-4 with TRBJ1-5; 7 bases fit TRBD1. V shed 4 bases, J shed 1 base, and the junction held 2 bases outside the gene matches. The germline CDR1 and CDR2 sequences are SGHNT and YYREEE (reference sequence). The CDR3 extends over 14 amino acids. The CDR3 DNA is TGTGCCAGCAGCCAGGGGGTCAGCAATCAGCCCCAGCATTTT. Protein sequence: CASSQGVSNQPQHF.

The J gene is TRBJ1-1, the V gene TRBV18; 8 positions agree with TRBD1. Germline V gene sequence: CDR1 KGHSH, CDR2 LQKENI. The CDR3 loop spans 14 amino acids. The J segment lost 4 bases and the V segment lost 3 bases, leaving 4 bases of the junction unmatched. The CDR3, as DNA: TGTGCCAGCTCACCTGGACAGGGCAGCACTGAAGCTTTCTTT. It is translated as CASSPGQGSTEAFF.

V gene TRBV3-1 (or the pseudogene TRBV3-2) combines with J gene TRBJ2-1; 8 bases agree with TRBD1. V trimming: 4 bases; J trimming: 9 bases; junction bases outside the gene matches: 8. CDR3 size: 14 residues. Germline-derived CDR1 and CDR2 are LGHDT and YNNKEL (reference sequence). This chain's CDR3 is CASSRATGGREQFF. CDR3 coding DNA: TGTGCCAGCAGCCGCGCAACAGGGGGGCGTGAGCAGTTCTTC.

The J gene is TRBJ2-7, the V gene TRBV27; 9 nucleotides match TRBD2. V was clipped by 4 bases and J by 4 bases; unmatched bases: 8. Germline values: CDR1 MNHEY, CDR2 SMNVEV (reference sequence). The CDR3 has 15 amino acids. The CDR3 nucleotides read TGTGCCAGCAGTTCCTCGGGACTAGCCCCTTACGAGCAGTACTTC. Translation gives CASSSSGLAPYEQYF.

This chain uses TRBV9 with TRBJ2-5; 8 bases align to TRBD2. Germline CDR1 is SGDLS and CDR2 is YYNGEE. J gave up 2 bases and V 2 bases, and 8 bases lay outside the gene matches. The CDR3 spans 16 residues. CDR3 in DNA: TGTGCCAGCAGCGTCGATCTAGCGGGTCCTCAAGAGACCCAGTACTTC. Its translation is CASSVDLAGPQETQYF.

V and J are TRBV28 and TRBJ1-2; 7 bases match TRBD1. Per the germline V gene, CDR1 is MDHEN and CDR2 is SYDVKM. Unmatched junction bases numbered 8, after V lost 3 bases and J lost 4 bases. CDR3 length: 15 residues. The CDR3 coding sequence is TGTGCCAGCAGTTTCCGGGCCGGGACAGTCTATGGCTACACCTTC. Translated: CASSFRAGTVYGYTF.

The V and J genes are TRBV6-6 and TRBJ2-5; the match to TRBD2 covers 13 bases. Germline assignment: CDR1 MNHNY and CDR2 SVGAGI (reference sequence). Germline trimming cut 4 bases from V and 4 bases from J; bases unmatched to any gene: 3. This CDR3 comprises 15 residues. CDR3 in amino acids: CASSSRLAGGETQYF. The CDR3 DNA sequence: TGTGCCAGCAGTTCCAGACTAGCGGGAGGAGAGACCCAGTACTTC.

The rearrangement uses TRBV6-5 and TRBJ2-7; 8 bases map to TRBD1. V lost 6 bases and J lost 2; bases outside the gene matches: 6. This CDR3 region has 14 residues. Germline V CDR1 and CDR2: MNHEY, SVGAGI. CDR3 DNA sequence: TGTGCCAGCAGCCGGGACAGGCTTGCCTACGAGCAGTACTTC. Translating gives CASSRDRLAYEQYF.

The chain joins TRBV11-1 to TRBJ2-5, with 7 bases aligning to TRBD2. V dropped 5 bases and J dropped 4; count of bases not matched to a gene: 4. CDR3 length: 13 residues. Germline assignment: CDR1 SGHAT and CDR2 FQDESV (reference sequence). The CDR3 DNA follows: TGTGCCAGCAGCCCCCCGGGAGGAGAGACCCAGTACTTC. Amino acids: CASSPPGGETQYF. Combining the CDR3 with reference TRBV11-1 and TRBJ2-5 gives the whole variable domain EAEVAQSPRYKITEKSQAVAFWCDPISGHATLYWYRQILGQGPELLVQFQDESVVDDSQLPKDRFSAERLKGVDSTLKIQPAELGDSAMYLCASSPPGGETQYFGPGTRLLVL.

This clone was detected once. The chain links TRBV6-2 or TRBV6-3 to TRBJ1-2, with 9 nucleotides matching TRBD1. There are 13 residues in the CDR3. The junction had 5 bases not matched to a gene; V was cut back by 4 bases and J by 8 bases. From germline, CDR1 is MNHEY and CDR2 SVGEGT. The CDR3 protein is CASSLDRGLGYTF. The DNA of the CDR3 is TGTGCCAGCAGTTTGGACAGGGGTTTGGGCTACACCTTC.

This clone was observed once. The V call is TRBV7-2, the J call TRBJ2-5, with D possibly matching TRBD2 (6 bases). V gave up 1 base and J gave up 5 bases, with 11 bases separating them. The CDR3 is 14 residues long. CDR1 and CDR2 (germline): SGHTA, FQGNSA. CDR3 sequence: CASSLEGLAETQYF. The CDR3 DNA sequence: TGTGCCAGCAGCTTAGAGGGGCTAGCGGAGACCCAGTACTTC. The full variable domain, completed using reference TRBV7-2 and TRBJ2-5, is GAGVSQSPSNKVTEKGKDVELRCDPISGHTALYWYRQSLGQGLEFLIYFQGNSAPDKSGLPSDRFSAERTGGSVSTLTIQRTQQEDSAVYLCASSLEGLAETQYFGPGTRLLVL.

The chain uses TRBV10-3 and TRBJ2-1; the match to TRBD2 covers 10 bases. J gave up 5 bases and V 6 bases, and 4 bases lay outside the gene matches. The CDR3 consists of 14 residues. Germline CDR1 and CDR2: ENHRY and SYGVKD. The CDR3 here is CAIRVAGGHNEQFF. The CDR3 DNA follows: TGTGCCATCAGGGTAGCGGGAGGCCACAATGAGCAGTTCTTC.